Below are 17 T cell receptor beta chains sequenced from a single sample in a study of early T cells in non-severe SARS-CoV-2 infection. TCRdb re-called the 5' RACE reads with MiXCR, one entry per CDR3 protein. The sample lists 70,000 to 85,000 distinct CDR3 sequences; 9% to 13% were seen once. The sequencing input was whole blood. The receptor source for this set is an adult who was a healthcare worker with PCR-confirmed SARS-CoV-2 infection or an uninfected control (not recorded which).

This clonotype was counted only a few times. The chain combines TRBV20-1 with TRBJ2-7; 7 bases fit TRBD1. The V gene end was trimmed by 6 bases and the J gene end by 2 bases; junction bases not matched to a gene: 4. This CDR3 has 12 residues. Per the germline V gene, CDR1 is DFQATT and CDR2 is SNEGSKA (reference sequence). CDR3 DNA sequence: TGCAGTGCCCCGACAGGGCCCTACGAGCAGTACTTC. Translated, it gives CSAPTGPYEQYF.

This clonotype was seen ten or more times. The chain employs TRBV11-2 and TRBJ2-5; D is tentatively TRBD1 or TRBD2 (6 bases each). Germline-derived CDR1 and CDR2 are SGHAT and FQNNGV. CDR3 size: 13 residues. V lost 5 bases, J lost 4 bases, and 11 bases lay in between. In nucleotides, the CDR3 is TGTGCCAGCAGCAAGGGGGGTATAGAGACCCAGTACTTC. Translated: CASSKGGIETQYF.

The genes are TRBV7-9 and TRBJ1-1; no definite D call. V gave up 7 bases and J gave up 7 bases, with 16 bases separating them. The CDR3 loop spans 13 amino acids. The germline gives CDR1 SEHNR, CDR2 FQNEAQ (reference sequence). The CDR3 loop is CASNLRGGIEAFF. For the CDR3, the DNA is TGTGCCAGCAACCTTAGAGGCGGAATTGAAGCTTTCTTT.

The rearrangement uses TRBV3-1 and TRBJ1-6; perhaps TRBD1 as D (6 bases). Trimming took off 3 bases at V and 10 bases at J, with 16 bases between the two ends. There are 15 residues in the CDR3. The germline V gene has CDR1 LGHDT and CDR2 YNNKEL (reference sequence). CDR3 sequence: CASSQTRGVRSPLHF. CDR3 nucleotides: TGTGCCAGCAGCCAGACGAGGGGGGTCCGGTCACCCCTCCACTTT. Together with reference TRBV3-1 and TRBJ1-6, the CDR3 gives the full variable domain: DTAVSQTPKYLVTQMGNDKSIKCEQNLGHDTMYWYKQDSKKFLKIMFSYNNKELIINETVPNRFSPKSPDKAHLNLHINSLELGDSAVYFCASSQTRGVRSPLHFGNGTRLTVT.

This clonotype occurred many times. This chain uses TRBV11-2 with TRBJ2-7; 9 bases align to TRBD1. V lost 1 base to trimming and J lost 2 bases; unmatched junction nucleotides: 3. The CDR3 has 15 amino acids. The germline V gene has CDR1 SGHAT and CDR2 FQNNGV. For the CDR3, the DNA is TGTGCCAGCAGCTTAGGGACAGGGGTAACCTACGAGCAGTACTTC. The encoded protein is CASSLGTGVTYEQYF.

This clonotype was seen more than once but under ten times. V is TRBV20-1 and J is TRBJ1-5; 9 bases align to TRBD1. CDR3 length equals 18 residues. The germline V gene encodes CDR1 DFQATT and CDR2 SNEGSKA (reference sequence). Trimming removed 0 bases from V and 0 bases from J; junction bases left unmatched: 9. Here the CDR3 reads CSARDGQGRMNSNQPQHF. CDR3 DNA sequence: TGCAGTGCTAGAGATGGACAGGGGCGAATGAATAGCAATCAGCCCCAGCATTTT.

This clonotype was seen a single time. The V gene is TRBV25-1, the J gene TRBJ1-2; D unclear. The CDR3 runs to 17 residues. Germline lookup yields CDR1 MGHDK and CDR2 SYGVNS. V was shortened by 3 bases and J by 9 bases, with 26 bases between the two germline ends. This CDR3 is CASSDRTPTRDLWSYTF. For the CDR3, the DNA is TGTGCCAGCAGTGATCGGACTCCTACCCGGGATTTATGGAGCTACACCTTC.

This clonotype was found many times. V gene TRBV29-1 combines with J gene TRBJ2-3; 8 nucleotides match TRBD2. Trimming took 6 bases from V and 2 from J; bases not matched to a gene: 4. Germline V gives CDR1 SQVTM, CDR2 ANQGSEA. The CDR3 has 13 residues. The CDR3 coding sequence is TGCAGCGTAACTAGCGGATCCACAGATACGCAGTATTTT. Residues: CSVTSGSTDTQYF.

CDR3 DNA: TGCGCCACCCAGGACGGGCCGGACACTGAAGCTTTCTTT. Residues: CATQDGPDTEAFF. This rearrangement joins TRBV5-1 to TRBJ1-1; D is ambiguous. Germline CDR1 and CDR2: SGHRS and YFSETQ. The CDR3 consists of 13 residues. V was trimmed by 9 bases and J by 3 bases, leaving 15 bases between them.

This clonotype was found many times. The V gene is TRBV18, the J gene TRBJ2-1; D is tentatively TRBD1 or TRBD2 (5 bases each). This CDR3 comprises 12 residues. Germline V gives CDR1 KGHSH, CDR2 LQKENI. The ends were cut back, 3 bases at V and 6 bases at J, with 6 bases in the middle. The CDR3 bases are TGTGCCAGCTCACCCGGGGCCAATGAGCAGTTCTTC. This sequence encodes CASSPGANEQFF.

This chain uses TRBV5-1 with TRBJ2-2; no firm D call. CDR3 length: 13 residues. CDR1 and CDR2 from the germline V gene are SGHRS and YFSETQ. V lost 2 bases, J lost 5 bases, and 7 bases lay in between. The CDR3 bases are TGCGCCAGCAGCTTCCAGGCGACCGGGGAGCTGTTTTTT. This translates into CASSFQATGELFF. Drawing the rest from reference TRBV5-1 and TRBJ2-2, the complete variable domain is KAGVTQTPRYLIKTRGQQVTLSCSPISGHRSVSWYQQTPGQGLQFLFEYFSETQRNKGNFPGRFSGRQFSNSRSEMNVSTLELGDSALYLCASSFQATGELFFGEGSRLTVL.

This clonotype was counted many times. V usage is TRBV9 and J usage is TRBJ2-7, with D possibly being TRBD1 or TRBD2 (7 bases each). The CDR3 is 15 residues long. Germline lookup yields CDR1 SGDLS and CDR2 YYNGEE. Trimming took 2 bases from V and 2 from J, leaving 14 bases between them. This CDR3 reads CASSVGGTATYEQYF. CDR3 sequence (DNA): TGTGCCAGCAGCGTGGGGGGGACAGCGACCTACGAGCAGTACTTC.

This clonotype has a count of ten or more. This chain joins TRBV24-1 and TRBJ1-1; D remains unclear. The germline gives CDR1 KGHDR, CDR2 SFDVKD. There are 17 residues in the CDR3. Trimming shortened V by 1 base and J by 1 base, and 15 bases separated the two germline ends. This chain's CDR3 is CATSDFRLAEKNTEAFF. CDR3 coding DNA: TGTGCCACCAGTGATTTTAGGTTAGCTGAGAAGAACACTGAAGCTTTCTTT.

The chain has TRBV5-1 and TRBJ2-3, with TRBD2 matching over 10 bases. The CDR3 contains 16 residues. Germline assignment: CDR1 SGHRS and CDR2 YFSETQ. V gave up 5 bases and J gave up 1 base; unmatched junction bases: 7. The CDR3 is CASSWTSGRRTDTQYF. The CDR3, as DNA: TGCGCCAGCAGTTGGACTAGCGGTCGACGCACAGATACGCAGTATTTT.

The CDR3 reads CASSPPASGFGNEQFF. The CDR3 DNA reads TGTGCCAGCAGCCCACCCGCTAGCGGTTTCGGGAATGAGCAGTTCTTC. V is TRBV14 and J is TRBJ2-1, with 7 bases fitting TRBD2. The CDR3 totals 16 residues. From germline, CDR1 is SGHDN and CDR2 FVKESK. V lost 4 bases, J lost 7 bases, and 13 bases stayed unmatched.

The J gene is TRBJ2-7, the V gene TRBV9; 8 bases align to TRBD2. V trimming: 5 bases; J trimming: 2 bases; junction bases outside the gene matches: 12. This CDR3 comprises 16 residues. Germline CDR1 is SGDLS and CDR2 is YYNGEE. CDR3 coding DNA: TGTGCCAGCAGATACAAGAGCGGGGGAACCCCCTACGAGCAGTACTTC. It specifies CASRYKSGGTPYEQYF.

This clonotype was recorded many times. The rearrangement joins TRBV28 to TRBJ2-7; D gene ambiguous. CDR3 size: 11 residues. Germline V lookup: CDR1 MDHEN, CDR2 SYDVKM. V was cut by 6 bases and J by 0 bases, with 3 bases left in between. Here the CDR3 DNA reads TGTGCCAGCAGGGCCTCCTACGAGCAGTACTTC. This gives the protein CASRASYEQYF.